Sequencing of this T cell receptor beta chain was carried out in a study of T cells after yellow fever vaccination. About the study: Preparation used SMART-Seq v4 Ultra Low Input for the low-cell-number fractions.

CDR1 is LGHNA and CDR2 is YSLEER in the germline V gene. The CDR3 extends over 17 amino acids. V lost 5 bases and J lost 0, with 14 bases in between. TCRdb re-analysed the 5' RACE reads in MiXCR, keeping a single row per CDR3 protein. The sample holds approximately 340,000 distinct CDR3 sequences, about 9.5% seen once. The source of this sequence is a man aged 18 to 30 who received the YFV17D yellow fever vaccine. The specimen comprised PBMCs, sampled on the day of the first yellow fever vaccination. The genes are TRBV4-3 and TRBJ2-6; D perhaps matches TRBD1 (5 bases). As DNA, the CDR3 is TGCGCCAGCAGCATAAGACAGTTCCTCTCTGGGGCCAACGTCCTGACTTTC. Translated, it gives CASSIRQFLSGANVLTF.